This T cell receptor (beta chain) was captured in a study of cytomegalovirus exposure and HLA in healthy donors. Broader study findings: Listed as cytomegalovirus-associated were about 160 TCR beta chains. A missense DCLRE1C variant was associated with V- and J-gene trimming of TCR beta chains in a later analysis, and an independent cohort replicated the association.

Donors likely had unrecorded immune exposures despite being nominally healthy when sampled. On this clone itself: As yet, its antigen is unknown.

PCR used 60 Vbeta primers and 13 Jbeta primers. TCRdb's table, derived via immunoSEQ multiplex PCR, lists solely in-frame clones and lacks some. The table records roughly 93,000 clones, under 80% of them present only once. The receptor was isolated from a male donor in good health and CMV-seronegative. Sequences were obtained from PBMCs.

CDR3 loop: CASSIRQGVDTEAFF. The CDR3 nucleotides read TGTGCCAGCAGCATACGACAGGGGGTCGACACTGAAGCTTTCTTT. The rearrangement uses TRBV9 and TRBJ1-1, with 9 bases aligning to TRBD1. V was clipped by 4 bases and J by 3 bases; unmatched bases: 7. Germline V lookup: CDR1 SGDLS, CDR2 YYNGEE. The CDR3 runs to 15 residues.